One and the same sample provided the 7 T cell receptor beta chains below, sequenced in a study of T cells in Graves' hyperthyroidism and ophthalmopathy. From RNA transcripts, TCR beta CDR3 regions were amplified. During a first-round RT-PCR of the TCR CDR3, the HTBI primer set was used. TCRdb itself ran the multiplex PCR reads through MiXCR, one entry per CDR3 protein. The table lists a few hundred thousand distinct CDR3 sequences, about a sixth of them singletons, with about 7% in the top ten. The source material was blood. Receptors were obtained from a woman under 40 with Graves' hyperthyroidism.

At least ten counts were recorded for this clonotype. The rearrangement joins TRBV28 to TRBJ2-7, with D perhaps being TRBD1 or TRBD2 (6 bases each). This CDR3 spans 15 amino acids. V dropped 7 bases and J dropped 1 base, with 17 bases sitting between them. CDR1 is MDHEN and CDR2 is SYDVKM in the germline V gene. In DNA, the CDR3 is TGTGCCAGCACTGGGGGCGGGGAAGGTTCCTACGAGCAGTACTTC. It yields the protein CASTGGGEGSYEQYF.

This clonotype was counted between two and nine times. The gene calls are TRBV15 and TRBJ2-5; tentatively, D is TRBD2 (5 bases). CDR1 and CDR2 from the germline V gene are LNHNV and YYDKDF (reference sequence). CDR3 size: 14 residues. With 8 bases removed from V and 2 bases from J, the gap between germline ends came to 15 bases. CDR3 amino acids: CATGLGRAQETQYF. CDR3 sequence (DNA): TGTGCCACCGGGCTCGGGCGGGCGCAAGAGACCCAGTACTTC.

This clonotype was found many times. The J gene is TRBJ1-2, the V gene TRBV29-1; TRBD1 matches 10 bases. Trimming cost V 4 bases and J 4 bases; bases outside gene matches: 3. CDR1 is SQVTM and CDR2 is ANQGSEA in the germline V gene. There are 13 residues in the CDR3. This CDR3 is CSVVGDRGYGYTF. The CDR3 DNA sequence: TGCAGCGTTGTGGGGGACAGGGGCTATGGCTACACCTTC.

This clonotype was observed at least ten times. This sequence joins TRBV27 and TRBJ2-3, with 7 bases that match TRBD1. The CDR3 has 15 amino acids. Losses at the gene ends were 0 bases for V and 3 bases for J; bases not matched to a gene: 3. Per the germline V gene, CDR1 is MNHEY and CDR2 is SMNVEV (reference sequence). For the CDR3, the DNA is TGTGCCAGCAGTTTATCGGCAGGGGGTACAGATACGCAGTATTTT. Residues: CASSLSAGGTDTQYF.

This clonotype was seen a few times. V is TRBV7-9 and J is TRBJ2-7; 9 bases align to TRBD1. With V trimmed by 6 bases and J by 2 bases, 11 bases remained unmatched. The CDR3 covers 16 residues. Germline assignment: CDR1 SEHNR and CDR2 FQNEAQ (reference sequence). CDR3 coding DNA: TGTGCCAGCAGTAGGAACCGGGACAGGGTACCCTACGAGCAGTACTTC. It encodes CASSRNRDRVPYEQYF.

The V call is TRBV7-9, the J call TRBJ1-4; no clear D gene. V was pared by 5 bases and J by 7 bases, with 20 bases between. The CDR3 length is 16 residues. CDR1 is SEHNR, CDR2 FQNEAQ, per germline (reference sequence). The CDR3 nucleotides are TGTGCCAGCAGCAGATCAGCAGCCCTTTGGGGTGAAAAACTGTTTTTT. It is translated as CASSRSAALWGEKLFF.

This clonotype was counted between two and nine times. The J gene is TRBJ2-7, the V gene TRBV27; 8 positions match TRBD1. J lost 3 bases, V lost 6 bases, and 7 bases had no gene match. Germline CDR1 and CDR2: MNHEY and SMNVEV (reference sequence). The CDR3 totals 14 residues. The CDR3 loop is CASSGQGRGYEQYF. CDR3 nucleotide sequence: TGTGCCAGCAGCGGACAGGGAAGAGGCTACGAGCAGTACTTC.